This TCR beta chain was found in a study of shared clonotypes between healthy human individuals. CDR3 size: 17 residues. The junction had 16 bases not matched to a gene; V was cut back by 6 bases and J by 5 bases. CDR1 is SGHAT and CDR2 is FQNNGV in the germline V gene. Overall study findings and caveats: Sample collection involved blood only; tissue repertoires are likely different. Having only a few donors restricted how much genetic and exposure-history diversity was captured.

Sequencing was performed with immunoSEQ multiplex PCR; in TCRdb, only in-frame clones are kept and a portion is missing. Among some 1,100,000 clones, roughly 74% were seen once, and the ten largest hold under 0.6%. Of note for this clone: No antigen is known for it.

This sequence originates from a man aged 18 to 35 in good health. Some clones in this sample may be carry-over from other donors' samples. The chain recombines TRBV11-2 with TRBJ2-7, with 10 bases lining up with TRBD2. The sample was memory CD4+ T cells from PBMCs. Sample subset: CD45RA-negative fraction. Here the CDR3 DNA reads TGTGCCAGCAGTGTATGGGCAAGCGGGAGGGCCGCGAACGAGCAGTACTTC. It yields the protein CASSVWASGRAANEQYF.